One sample yielded the 20 T cell receptor beta chains listed below, sequenced in a study of T-cell memory formation after mild COVID-19. MiXCR, applied by TCRdb to the 5' RACE reads, yields one record per CDR3 protein. The sample shows some 410,000 distinct CDR3 sequences, 20% to 30% of them seen only once. Source material: PBMCs or a T cell subset sorted from them (not recorded which). These TCRs come from an adult woman who had mild COVID-19 (a few samples of this study predate the infection). Cell type and time point are not known.

The rearrangement links TRBV11-1 to TRBJ1-1; D gene uncertain. CDR1 is SGHAT, CDR2 FQDESV, per germline (reference sequence). The CDR3 sequence is 16 residues long. V lost 5 bases to trimming and J lost 4 bases, with 20 bases between them. The CDR3 bases are TGTGCCAGCAGCCCTATCCCCACGAAGGTGGGCACTGAAGCTTTCTTT. Protein: CASSPIPTKVGTEAFF.

This clonotype has a single count. The chain has TRBV20-1 and TRBJ1-6, with D unresolved. With 0 bases removed from V and 0 bases from J, the gap between germline ends came to 12 bases. CDR1 DFQATT and CDR2 SNEGSKA come from the germline V gene (reference sequence). The CDR3 covers 17 residues. The CDR3 sequence is CSARDRAESSYNSPLHF. The CDR3 bases are TGCAGTGCTAGAGATCGGGCAGAGAGCTCCTATAATTCACCCCTCCACTTT.

V gene TRBV6-6 combines with J gene TRBJ2-1; possible D gene TRBD2, 6 bases. The V gene's germline CDR1 is MNHNY and CDR2 SVGAGI (reference sequence). V lost 6 bases to trimming and J lost 6 bases, with 15 bases between them. The CDR3 covers 14 residues. Written as DNA, the CDR3 is TGTGCCAGCAGAGTCATCGGGAGTCGCAATGAGCAGTTCTTC. Translated, it gives CASRVIGSRNEQFF.

V and J are TRBV7-6 and TRBJ2-5; D is perhaps TRBD1 or TRBD2 (5 bases each). CDR3 size: 21 residues. The V gene lost 1 base and the J gene lost 1 base, with 28 bases spanning the gap. Germline V gene lookup returns CDR1 SGHVS and CDR2 FNYEAQ. The CDR3 coding sequence is TGTGCCAGCAGCTTAGGGGGGATAGGCAGGTCGCTTCTTCATTTCCAAGAGACCCAGTACTTC. It codes for CASSLGGIGRSLLHFQETQYF.

This clonotype was seen many times. The chain employs TRBV5-1 and TRBJ2-2; possible D gene TRBD1, 5 bases. Germline CDR1 is SGHRS and CDR2 is YFSETQ. The CDR3 runs to 16 residues. V was pared by 2 bases and J by 3 bases, with 14 bases between. The CDR3 nucleotides are TGCGCCAGCAGCTTCGAGTTGACAGAATACACCGGGGAGCTGTTTTTT. Its protein product is CASSFELTEYTGELFF.

This rearrangement joins TRBV19 to TRBJ1-5; TRBD1 is a possible D gene (5 bases). The CDR3 spans 12 residues. V lost 6 bases, J lost 5 bases, and 8 bases lay in between. Germline values: CDR1 LNHDA, CDR2 SQIVND (reference sequence). As DNA, the CDR3 is TGTGCCAGTAGCACAGGTTATCAGCCCCAGCATTTT. Protein: CASSTGYQPQHF.

This clonotype was observed a few times. V is TRBV29-1 and J is TRBJ2-1; maybe TRBD2 (6 bases). The V gene lost 4 bases and the J gene lost 9 bases, with 22 bases spanning the gap. The CDR3 consists of 15 residues. Germline CDR1 and CDR2: SQVTM and ANQGSEA. CDR3 loop: CSVGILASAGGEQFF. The CDR3 coding sequence is TGCAGCGTTGGGATTCTAGCCAGCGCCGGGGGTGAGCAGTTCTTC.

This rearrangement joins TRBV2 to TRBJ2-1; 10 nucleotides align to TRBD2. The V gene's germline CDR1 is SNHLY and CDR2 FYNNEI. V was clipped by 5 bases and J by 7 bases; unmatched bases: 8. This CDR3 is 15 amino acids long. For the CDR3, the DNA is TGTGCCAGCAGTAGGGCTAGCGGGAGATTTAATGAGCAGTTCTTC. Translated: CASSRASGRFNEQFF.

The chain employs TRBV7-2 and TRBJ2-1, with 13 nucleotides matching TRBD2. The ends lost 3 bases at V and 4 bases at J; junction bases unmatched: 15. CDR3 length: 20 amino acids. CDR1 is SGHTA and CDR2 is FQGNSA in the germline V gene. In DNA, the CDR3 is TGTGCCAGCAGCTTCCCGACTAGCGGGAGGACCTCGAGGAATTACAATGAGCAGTTCTTC. This sequence encodes CASSFPTSGRTSRNYNEQFF. The complete variable domain, with remaining parts taken from reference TRBV7-2 and TRBJ2-1, reads GAGVSQSPSNKVTEKGKDVELRCDPISGHTALYWYRQSLGQGLEFLIYFQGNSAPDKSGLPSDRFSAERTGGSVSTLTIQRTQQEDSAVYLCASSFPTSGRTSRNYNEQFFGPGTRLTVL.

The gene calls are TRBV5-1 and TRBJ1-1, with 7 bases matching TRBD1. This CDR3 spans 17 amino acids. Unmatched junction bases numbered 9, after V lost 0 bases and J lost 1 base. The germline gives CDR1 SGHRS, CDR2 YFSETQ. The CDR3 reads CASSLGPGGEGNTEAFF. Written as DNA, the CDR3 is TGCGCCAGCAGCTTGGGCCCAGGGGGAGAGGGGAACACTGAAGCTTTCTTT.

This clonotype was seen a few times. This chain connects TRBV7-9 to TRBJ2-7; 7 bases line up with TRBD1. CDR1 is SEHNR, CDR2 FQNEAQ, per germline (reference sequence). V trimming: 5 bases; J trimming: 0 bases; junction bases outside the gene matches: 13. The CDR3 covers 17 residues. CDR3 coding DNA: TGTGCCAGCAGCCCCCCTCCCGGGACAGTAAGCTCCTACGAGCAGTACTTC. Its protein is CASSPPPGTVSSYEQYF.

The chain combines TRBV20-1 with TRBJ1-4, with D uncertain. Trimming cost V 0 bases and J 8 bases, with 13 bases left between them. The germline CDR1 and CDR2 sequences are DFQATT and SNEGSKA (reference sequence). There are 14 residues in the CDR3. CDR3 nucleotide sequence: TGCAGTGCTAGAGAGTATGGGGTAGGAGAAAAACTGTTTTTT. Translating it yields CSAREYGVGEKLFF.

The rearrangement joins TRBV7-2 to TRBJ1-2; 8 bases are a match to TRBD1. Per germline, CDR1 SGHTA and CDR2 FQGNSA. The J segment lost 3 bases and the V segment lost 5 bases, leaving 8 bases of the junction unmatched. The CDR3 has 15 amino acids. CDR3 DNA sequence: TGTGCCAGCAGCCCGGGACAGGCGTCCTACTATGGCTACACCTTC. Amino acid sequence: CASSPGQASYYGYTF.

This chain links TRBV12-3 or TRBV12-4 with TRBJ1-1, with 7 bases identical to TRBD1. V was clipped by 5 bases and J by 5 bases; unmatched bases: 14. This CDR3 is 16 amino acids long. CDR3: CASSDPRATGETEAFF. The CDR3 DNA reads TGTGCCAGCAGTGACCCCCGGGCCACAGGGGAAACTGAAGCTTTCTTT.

The chain employs TRBV6-6 and TRBJ2-7, with a tentative D call TRBD2 (5 bases). Per the germline V gene, CDR1 is MNHNY and CDR2 is SVGAGI (reference sequence). Between the trimmed V and J ends, which lost 5 bases and 4 bases, there was a span of 6 bases. The CDR3 spans 11 residues. Written as DNA, the CDR3 is TGTGCCAGCAGTCGGGAATACGAGCAGTACTTC. This gives the protein CASSREYEQYF.

This clonotype was seen a handful of times. This sequence joins TRBV5-1 and TRBJ1-2, with 10 positions matching TRBD1. This CDR3 has 16 residues. V trimming: 4 bases; J trimming: 6 bases; junction bases outside the gene matches: 12. Germline V gene data show CDR1 as SGHRS and CDR2 as YFSETQ. The DNA for the CDR3 is TGCGCCAGCAGCCACTACGCGGGAGGGACAGGGGATGGCTACACCTTC. It codes for CASSHYAGGTGDGYTF.

The chain is built from TRBV11-1 and TRBJ2-1; 13 bases line up with TRBD2. This CDR3 is built from 15 residues. Germline trimming cut 3 bases from V and 6 bases from J; bases unmatched to any gene: 2. Germline V lookup: CDR1 SGHAT, CDR2 FQDESV (reference sequence). The CDR3 spells CASSFRLAGGNEQFF. DNA of the CDR3: TGTGCCAGCAGCTTCCGACTAGCGGGGGGCAATGAGCAGTTCTTC.

V usage is TRBV29-1 and J usage is TRBJ2-7; perhaps TRBD2 as D (7 bases). This CDR3 region has 14 residues. Germline V lookup: CDR1 SQVTM, CDR2 ANQGSEA. Trimming left V 4 bases short and J 7 bases short, with 20 bases between. CDR3 protein: CSVVGGLAHQEQYF. The CDR3 DNA is TGCAGCGTTGTGGGGGGGCTCGCGCATCAGGAGCAGTACTTC.

V and J are TRBV12-3 or TRBV12-4 and TRBJ2-5; 12 bases agree with TRBD2. The length of the CDR3 is 15 residues. Trimming at V came to 7 bases and at J to 4 bases, leaving 7 bases not matched to a gene. The CDR3 is CASTLTSGGAETQYF. The CDR3 nucleotides read TGTGCCAGCACCCTGACTAGCGGGGGTGCAGAGACCCAGTACTTC.

The chain is built from TRBV24-1 and TRBJ1-2; possibly TRBD1 for D (5 bases). The germline CDR1 and CDR2 sequences are KGHDR and SFDVKD. Deletions cut 4 bases from V and 5 bases from J, with 13 bases between. The CDR3 contains 14 residues. CDR3 sequence reads: CATSDGGVYYGYTF. The CDR3 DNA reads TGTGCCACCAGTGACGGAGGGGTTTATTATGGCTACACCTTC.